This TCR beta chain was retrieved from a study of T-cell memory formation after mild COVID-19. Study-level background: TCR clustering was largely donor specific. Study results and caveats: Memory from before infection featured some responding clones, which suggests cross-reactive memory joined. Shrinking CD4+ clones were chiefly CM and EM; CD8+ ones were chiefly EMRA. Among clones peaking at day 37 in the second wave, SARS-CoV-2 specificity remained unconfirmed.

Per the germline V gene, CDR1 is DFQATT and CDR2 is SNEGSKA (reference sequence). V lost 6 bases and J lost 4, with 14 bases in between. The CDR3 length is 13 residues. This clonotype was seen repeatedly, ten times or more. The antigen remains unidentified. TCRdb re-called the 5' RACE reads with MiXCR, one entry per CDR3 protein. The sample has just over 200,000 distinct CDR3 sequences; 9.5% are singletons. The rearrangement uses TRBV20-1 and TRBJ2-3; D is possibly TRBD1 or TRBD2 (6 bases each). This receptor was obtained from a young man who had mild COVID-19 (a few samples of this study predate the infection). Cell type and time point are not known. The sample consisted of PBMCs or a T cell subset sorted from them (not recorded which). CDR3 coding DNA: TGCAGTGCAAACGGGGGCGGGCCAGATACGCAGTATTTT. This codes for CSANGGGPDTQYF.